The rows below give T cell receptor beta chains drawn from one sample of a study of T cells in localized non-small cell lung cancer. Libraries were prepared by immunoSEQ multiplex PCR; TCRdb keeps only in-frame clonotypes and omits some of them. The sample has 90,000 or so clones; 87% are singletons. Sample: peripheral blood, taken before any cancer treatment. The receptors stem from a man aged 35-75 years with stage I squamous cell lung carcinoma. The CDR3 runs from the conserved cysteine through the conserved F or W. A D gene is named only where the DNA matches it firmly. Clone size is given for some rows only: seen once, a few or many times, or a class if the clone is expanded.

d_gene: .
v_gene: TRBV7-2
abundance: .
j_gene: TRBJ1-6
CDR3nt: TGTGCCAGCAGCTTAAACGAGAATTCACCCCTCCACTTT
CDR3aa: CASSLNENSPLHF

d_gene: .
v_gene: TRBV14
abundance: .
j_gene: TRBJ1-6
CDR3nt: TGTGCCAGCAGCCGGAGGGGAGGGTGGAATAATTCACCCCTCCACTTT
CDR3aa: CASSRRGGWNNSPLHF

d_gene: TRBD1
v_gene: TRBV7-2
abundance: .
j_gene: TRBJ2-5
CDR3nt: TGTGCCAGCAGCTTTGGACAGGGAGGATGGGAGACCCAGTACTTC
CDR3aa: CASSFGQGGWETQYF

d_gene: .
v_gene: TRBV7-2
abundance: .
j_gene: TRBJ1-5
CDR3nt: TGTGCCAGCAGCTTGAATAGGGGGTACAATCAGCCCCAGCATTTT
CDR3aa: CASSLNRGYNQPQHF

d_gene: .
v_gene: TRBV7-9
abundance: .
j_gene: TRBJ2-7
CDR3nt: TGTGCCACCAACCAAGAGGGCCTGACGAAGCAGTACTTC
CDR3aa: CATNQEGLTKQYF

d_gene: TRBD1
v_gene: TRBV18
abundance: .
j_gene: TRBJ2-1
CDR3nt: TGTGCCAGCTCACCGGGACAGGTGAGCTCCTACAATGAGCAGTTCTTC
CDR3aa: CASSPGQVSSYNEQFF

d_gene: .
v_gene: TRBV7-8
abundance: .
j_gene: TRBJ2-3
CDR3nt: TGTGCCAGCAGCCAAAGGGGCGGAAACACAGATACGCAGTATTTT
CDR3aa: CASSQRGGNTDTQYF

d_gene: .
v_gene: TRBV2
abundance: .
j_gene: TRBJ2-5
CDR3nt: TGTGCCAGCAGTGAGTTCCAAGAGACCCAGTACTTC
CDR3aa: CASSEFQETQYF

d_gene: TRBD1
v_gene: TRBV28
abundance: few
j_gene: TRBJ1-5
CDR3nt: TGTGCCAGCAGTTCTCACAGGGGGCTGGTACAGCCCCAGCATTTT
CDR3aa: CASSSHRGLVQPQHF

d_gene: .
v_gene: TRBV5-4
abundance: .
j_gene: TRBJ1-3
CDR3nt: TGTGCCAGCAGCGATCGGGGTCCCTCTGGAAACACCATATATTTT
CDR3aa: CASSDRGPSGNTIYF

d_gene: TRBD2
v_gene: TRBV7-6
abundance: few
j_gene: TRBJ2-4
CDR3nt: TGTGCCAGCAGCCGAGAGCCTAGCGGGGTAAAAAACATTCAGTACTTC
CDR3aa: CASSREPSGVKNIQYF

d_gene: .
v_gene: TRBV19
abundance: .
j_gene: TRBJ1-1
CDR3nt: TGTGCCAGTAGTATCGGGACCCTGAACACTGAAGCTTTCTTT
CDR3aa: CASSIGTLNTEAFF

d_gene: .
v_gene: TRBV25-1
abundance: .
j_gene: TRBJ1-3
CDR3nt: TGTGCCAGCAGTGAATGGGACCAGGGGGGAAACACCATATATTTT
CDR3aa: CASSEWDQGGNTIYF

d_gene: TRBD2
v_gene: TRBV10-2
abundance: .
j_gene: TRBJ2-7
CDR3nt: TGCGCCAGCAGTGAGTCGTTAGCGGGGGGGAGGCTCTACGAGCAGTACTTC
CDR3aa: CASSESLAGGRLYEQYF

d_gene: TRBD1
v_gene: TRBV9
abundance: .
j_gene: TRBJ1-2
CDR3nt: TGTGCCAGCAGCGCCGACAGGGCGGTTGGCTACACCTTC
CDR3aa: CASSADRAVGYTF

d_gene: TRBD1
v_gene: TRBV5-1
abundance: .
j_gene: TRBJ2-2
CDR3nt: TGCGCCAGCAGCCCGAACAGGGGCGGTGGCACCGGGGAGCTGTTTTTT
CDR3aa: CASSPNRGGGTGELFF

d_gene: .
v_gene: TRBV5-1
abundance: .
j_gene: TRBJ2-5
CDR3nt: TGCGCCAGCAGGCCCTGGGCTAGCGCGGGGGAGACCCAGTACTTC
CDR3aa: CASRPWASAGETQYF

d_gene: TRBD1
v_gene: TRBV11-2
abundance: .
j_gene: TRBJ1-2
CDR3nt: TGTGCCAGCAGGCCCGGGACAGGGGCTTCTAACTATGGCTACACCTTC
CDR3aa: CASRPGTGASNYGYTF

d_gene: TRBD1
v_gene: TRBV4-1
abundance: .
j_gene: TRBJ1-6
CDR3nt: TGCGCCAGCAGCCAAGTAGCAGGGGGCTCCTATAATTCACCCCTCCACTTT
CDR3aa: CASSQVAGGSYNSPLHF

d_gene: .
v_gene: TRBV2
abundance: .
j_gene: TRBJ1-4
CDR3nt: TGTGCCAGCAGTGAGGAGAGGCGGGGAATCGAAAAACTGTTTTTT
CDR3aa: CASSEERRGIEKLFF

d_gene: .
v_gene: TRBV19
abundance: few
j_gene: TRBJ1-1
CDR3nt: TGTGCCAGTAGTCCCCGTCTCGATACTGAAGCTTTCTTT
CDR3aa: CASSPRLDTEAFF

d_gene: .
v_gene: TRBV21-1
abundance: .
j_gene: TRBJ2-3
CDR3nt: TGTGCCAGCAGCAAATTGATGGGCATTATTCTAGCGGGGGGACATATATTCGGAACAGATACGCAGTATTTT
CDR3aa: CASSKLMGIILAGGHIFGTDTQYF

d_gene: TRBD1
v_gene: TRBV27
abundance: few
j_gene: TRBJ1-6
CDR3nt: TGTGCCAGCACTCGCCGGGACAGCGATAATTCACCCCTCCACTTT
CDR3aa: CASTRRDSDNSPLHF

d_gene: .
v_gene: TRBV11-2
abundance: .
j_gene: TRBJ1-5
CDR3nt: TGTGCCAGCAGCAAACAGGGAGATCAGCCCCAGCATTTT
CDR3aa: CASSKQGDQPQHF

d_gene: .
v_gene: TRBV6-5
abundance: .
j_gene: TRBJ2-3
CDR3nt: TGTGCCAGCAGTTACCCCGGGGGCGGCGCAGATACGCAGTATTTT
CDR3aa: CASSYPGGGADTQYF

d_gene: .
v_gene: TRBV6-1
abundance: .
j_gene: TRBJ2-7
CDR3nt: TGTGCCAGCAGTTTCTGGGACGAGCAGTACTTC
CDR3aa: CASSFWDEQYF

d_gene: TRBD1
v_gene: TRBV9
abundance: .
j_gene: TRBJ1-6
CDR3nt: TGTGCCAGCAGCCCCCGGACAGGGAGTAATTCACCCCTCCACTTT
CDR3aa: CASSPRTGSNSPLHF

d_gene: .
v_gene: TRBV18
abundance: .
j_gene: TRBJ2-2
CDR3nt: TGTGCCAGCTCCCCTCATCCGATAAACACCGGGGAGCTGTTTTTT
CDR3aa: CASSPHPINTGELFF

d_gene: TRBD1
v_gene: TRBV7-2
abundance: few
j_gene: TRBJ1-2
CDR3nt: TGTGCCAGCAGCACTACAGGGGGATATGGCTACACCTTC
CDR3aa: CASSTTGGYGYTF

d_gene: .
v_gene: TRBV7-2
abundance: .
j_gene: TRBJ1-1
CDR3nt: TGTGCCAGCAGCTACCAGGATCCGAACACTGAAGCTTTCTTT
CDR3aa: CASSYQDPNTEAFF

d_gene: .
v_gene: TRBV15
abundance: .
j_gene: TRBJ1-5
CDR3nt: TGTGCCACCGGGAAAGGGTTAGCTGAAGGCAATCAGCCCCAGCATTTT
CDR3aa: CATGKGLAEGNQPQHF

d_gene: TRBD1
v_gene: TRBV10-3
abundance: .
j_gene: TRBJ2-3
CDR3nt: TGTGCCATATTGGACAGGAGAACAGATACGCAGTATTTT
CDR3aa: CAILDRRTDTQYF

d_gene: .
v_gene: TRBV18
abundance: .
j_gene: TRBJ1-4
CDR3nt: TGTGCCAGCTCACCCTCTCGGGGGCGCGAGGCTCAAAATCTGTTTTTT
CDR3aa: CASSPSRGREAQNLFF